These 15 T cell receptor beta chains came from one sample sequenced in a study of shared clonotypes between healthy human individuals. Sequenced by immunoSEQ multiplex PCR; TCRdb stores in-frame clones only, minus some. The sample has roughly 590,000 clones, roughly 95% seen once. The naive CD8 population came from CD45RO-negative cells selected for CCR7, without terminally differentiated effector memory CD45RA+ cells. Sequencing was done on a sample of naive CD8+ T cells sorted from blood. All receptors derive from a woman under 40 in good health.

The V call is TRBV7-6, the J call TRBJ2-1, with unresolved D. V was shortened by 1 base and J by 8 bases, with 15 bases between the two germline ends. Germline loops: CDR1 SGHVS, CDR2 FNYEAQ. The CDR3 contains 15 residues. The CDR3 here is CASSLVARPSDEQFF. CDR3 DNA: TGTGCCAGCAGCTTAGTGGCTAGGCCATCCGATGAGCAGTTCTTC.

This chain links TRBV2 with TRBJ2-7; D unclear. Trimming pared 1 base from V and 0 bases from J, leaving 10 bases between. The CDR3 length is 15 residues. Germline-derived CDR1 and CDR2 are SNHLY and FYNNEI. CDR3: CASSEGFLASYEQYF. The CDR3 DNA sequence: TGTGCCAGCAGTGAAGGATTCCTTGCCTCCTACGAGCAGTACTTC. Supplemented by reference TRBV2 and TRBJ2-7, the full variable domain reads EPEVTQTPSHQVTQMGQEVILRCVPISNHLYFYWYRQILGQKVEFLVSFYNNEISEKSEIFDDQFSVERPDGSNFTLKIRSTKLEDSAMYFCASSEGFLASYEQYFGPGTRLTVT.

Comments on this clone: The same CDR3 can be traced to other DNA sequences in this sample. The chain recombines TRBV27 with TRBJ1-6; TRBD1 agrees at 7 bases. The CDR3 contains 11 residues. Per germline, CDR1 MNHEY and CDR2 SMNVEV (reference sequence). V shed 5 bases, J shed 13 bases, and the junction held 2 bases outside the gene matches. Here the CDR3 reads CASSPGGPLHF. CDR3 nucleotides: TGTGCCAGCAGTCCAGGGGGTCCCCTCCACTTT.

The chain carries TRBV2 and TRBJ1-1; no clear D. Germline lookup yields CDR1 SNHLY and CDR2 FYNNEI. This CDR3 region has 15 residues. V was cut by 8 bases and J by 0 bases, with 16 bases left in between. The DNA of the CDR3 is TGTGCCAGCCGACGGGCCTTCCTCATGAACACTGAAGCTTTCTTT. Its protein product is CASRRAFLMNTEAFF.

The sample holds one count of this clone. V gene TRBV14 combines with J gene TRBJ2-5; 9 bases map to TRBD2. With the DNA end fitting TRBJ2-7 better, the J assignment may be wrong. Looked up from germline, CDR1 is SGHDN and CDR2 is FVKESK. This CDR3 comprises 14 residues. CDR3 in amino acids: CASSHGSGSYEQYF. The CDR3 bases are TGTGCCAGCAGCCACGGTAGCGGGAGCTACGAGCAGTACTTC.

This clone was picked up one time. The chain combines TRBV10-1 with TRBJ1-5; no clear D gene. Looked up from germline, CDR1 is WNHNN and CDR2 is SYGVQD (reference sequence). The CDR3 runs 13 residues. V was shortened by 0 bases and J by 4 bases, with 4 bases between the two germline ends. The CDR3 bases are TGCGCCAGCAGTGAGTCCGGTAATCAGCCCCAGCATTTT. It is translated as CASSESGNQPQHF.

V and J are TRBV10-2 and TRBJ2-2, with 9 bases aligning to TRBD1. V lost 5 bases, J lost 7 bases, and 8 bases stayed unmatched. Germline CDR1 reads WSHSY; CDR2 reads SAAADI. This CDR3 spans 15 amino acids. CDR3 DNA: TGCGCCAGCAGTTCCCGGGACAGGGTATTCGGGGAGCTGTTTTTT. The encoded protein is CASSSRDRVFGELFF.

V usage is TRBV10-3 and J usage is TRBJ2-1; TRBD2 agrees at 10 bases. The trim removed 2 bases at V and 6 bases at J, leaving 10 bases unmatched. CDR3 length: 17 residues. Germline V gene sequence: CDR1 ENHRY, CDR2 SYGVKD. CDR3 region: CAISEPFSSGRPNEQFF. The CDR3 DNA is TGTGCCATCAGTGAGCCATTCTCTAGCGGGAGACCCAATGAGCAGTTCTTC.

In DNA, the CDR3 is TGCGCCAGCAGTGTTGGCAGAACCATCTCCTACGAGCAGTACTTC. Protein sequence: CASSVGRTISYEQYF. V is TRBV10-2 and J is TRBJ2-7; D unclear. V was trimmed by 4 bases and J by 0 bases, leaving 13 bases between them. Germline assignment: CDR1 WSHSY and CDR2 SAAADI. The CDR3 is made up of 15 amino acids.

The CDR3 reads CASSSHRTGGNYF. Written as DNA, the CDR3 is TGTGCCAGCAGCTCCCATCGGACAGGGGGAAATTACTTC. This chain connects TRBV7-9 to TRBJ2-7, with 10 bases lining up with TRBD1. The CDR3 spans 13 residues. The junction had 10 bases not matched to a gene; V was cut back by 4 bases and J by 13 bases. CDR1 and CDR2 (germline): SEHNR, FQNEAQ (reference sequence).

The chain carries TRBV27 and TRBJ2-7, with a possible D match to TRBD2 (6 bases). V lost 5 bases to trimming and J lost 3 bases, with 14 bases between them. The V gene's germline CDR1 is MNHEY and CDR2 SMNVEV (reference sequence). The CDR3 has 14 residues. The CDR3 region has the DNA TGTGCCAGCAGTCCGGGACTCGCAATCTACGAGCAGTACTTC. This encodes CASSPGLAIYEQYF.

The V and J genes are TRBV4-1 and TRBJ2-1; 9 bases are a match to TRBD2. The CDR3 runs to 17 residues. The V gene's germline CDR1 is MGHRA and CDR2 YSYEKL. Losses at the gene ends were 0 bases for V and 6 bases for J; bases not matched to a gene: 9. The CDR3 spells CASSQEGPSGIVNEQFF. The CDR3 nucleotides are TGCGCCAGCAGCCAAGAGGGTCCTAGCGGGATTGTCAATGAGCAGTTCTTC.

The chain uses TRBV28 and TRBJ1-2, with 7 nucleotides matching TRBD1. The CDR3 sequence is 15 residues long. Germline V gene lookup returns CDR1 MDHEN and CDR2 SYDVKM. V shed 5 bases, J shed 0 bases, and the junction held 6 bases outside the gene matches. The CDR3 DNA follows: TGTGCCAGCAGTACTCACAGGGGAGCTAACTATGGCTACACCTTC. Translating gives CASSTHRGANYGYTF.

The chain links TRBV7-2 to TRBJ2-1; TRBD2 agrees at 11 bases. The ends lost 1 base at V and 7 bases at J; junction bases unmatched: 3. CDR1 is SGHTA and CDR2 is FQGNSA in the germline V gene. The CDR3 runs 15 residues. The CDR3 DNA is TGTGCCAGCAGCTTAGTAGCGGGAGGGAGTAATGAGCAGTTCTTC. Its protein is CASSLVAGGSNEQFF.

This clone was counted once. The chain employs TRBV2 and TRBJ2-3, with 14 bases that match TRBD2. With 9 bases clipped from V and 7 bases from J, the junction kept 12 bases outside the gene matches. The CDR3 extends over 16 amino acids. Germline-derived CDR1 and CDR2 are SNHLY and FYNNEI. In DNA, the CDR3 is TGTGCCAGGGAGGGGACTAGCGGGAGTTCGGGGAATACGCAGTATTTT. This gives the protein CAREGTSGSSGNTQYF.